This T cell receptor beta chain was found in a study of control samples from healthy donors and cancer patients. The CDR3 extends over 15 amino acids. Germline assignment: CDR1 MDHEN and CDR2 SYDVKM. Trimming pared 6 bases from V and 11 bases from J, leaving 20 bases between. Profiling relied on immunoSEQ multiplex PCR, and the TCRdb table lists in-frame clones only, not all of them. The data contain about 150,000 clones, more than 85% of them singletons. This chain joins TRBV28 and TRBJ1-6, with D tentatively TRBD1 (5 bases). The specimen was blood. The sequence derives from a man aged 30 to 39 in good health. CDR3 sequence: CASSTRGSGRPPLHF. The CDR3 nucleotides read TGTGCCAGCAGCACAAGGGGCAGCGGAAGGCCACCCCTCCACTTT. The full variable domain, rest sourced from reference TRBV28 and TRBJ1-6, is DVKVTQSSRYLVKRTGEKVFLECVQDMDHENMFWYRQDPGLGLRLIYFSYDVKMKEKGDIPEGYSVSREKKERFSLILESASTNQTSMYLCASSTRGSGRPPLHFGNGTRLTVT.